The 30 T cell receptor beta chains below all came from one sample that was sequenced in a study of blood T cell repertoires in COVID-19. Sequenced by immunoSEQ multiplex PCR; TCRdb stores in-frame clones only, minus some. The table records roughly 200,000 clones, 80% to 85% of them present only once. Material for sequencing was peripheral blood. These receptor sequences come from a woman over 75 with COVID-19, enrolled during active disease.

The rearrangement joins TRBV6-5 to TRBJ2-7, with D possibly TRBD2 on 7 matching bases. CDR3 length: 16 residues. CDR1 and CDR2 (germline): MNHEY, SVGAGI. V lost 0 bases to trimming and J lost 0 bases, with 12 bases between them. The CDR3 spells CASSYSGGPSSYEQYF. Written as DNA, the CDR3 is TGTGCCAGCAGTTACTCCGGGGGGCCCAGCTCCTACGAGCAGTACTTC.

This clone showed up just once. The chain carries TRBV7-9 and TRBJ1-1; D not resolved. The CDR3 length is 13 residues. Trimming stripped 5 bases from V and 3 bases from J, with 10 bases between. Looked up from germline, CDR1 is SEHNR and CDR2 is FQNEAQ (reference sequence). The CDR3 DNA reads as TGTGCCAGCAGCCTTAGCCGGGACACTGAAGCTTTCTTT. Its translation: CASSLSRDTEAFF. Combining the CDR3 with reference TRBV7-9 and TRBJ1-1 gives the whole variable domain DTGVSQNPRHKITKRGQNVTFRCDPISEHNRLYWYRQTLGQGPEFLTYFQNEAQLEKSRLLSDRFSAERPKGSFSTLEIQRTEQGDSAMYLCASSLSRDTEAFFGQGTRLTVV.

The chain recombines TRBV21-1 with TRBJ2-1; whether TRBD1, the table's D call, matches the DNA was not checked. TRBV21-1 is reported as a pseudogene. The CDR3 sequence is 14 residues long. The CDR3 region is CASSKDGADNEQFF. CDR3 sequence (DNA): TGTGCCAGCAGCAAGGATGGGGCCGACAATGAGCAGTTCTTC.

CDR3 sequence reads: CASSRAAQGGRALGNQPQHF. DNA for the CDR3: TGCGCCAGCAGCCGCGCCGCGCAGGGAGGTAGGGCCTTGGGCAATCAGCCCCAGCATTTT. V is TRBV4-1 and J is TRBJ1-5, with a possible D match to TRBD1 (5 bases). Trimming shortened V by 4 bases and J by 2 bases, and 27 bases separated the two germline ends. The CDR3 is 20 residues long. Germline values: CDR1 MGHRA, CDR2 YSYEKL.

This clone was detected a few times. This chain links TRBV27 with TRBJ1-6, with 8 bases lining up with TRBD1. This CDR3 has 14 amino acids. The V gene's germline CDR1 is MNHEY and CDR2 SMNVEV (reference sequence). The trim removed 6 bases at V and 7 bases at J, leaving 5 bases unmatched. The CDR3 here is CASRWTGNNSPLHF. The CDR3 region has the DNA TGTGCCAGCAGATGGACAGGGAACAATTCACCCCTCCACTTT.

The chain couples TRBV7-9 to TRBJ1-3; D ambiguous. CDR3 size: 13 residues. V lost 5 bases, J lost 1 base, and 6 bases lay in between. Germline loops: CDR1 SEHNR, CDR2 FQNEAQ (reference sequence). The CDR3 spells CASSRDSGNTIYF. The DNA of the CDR3 is TGTGCCAGCAGCCGAGATTCTGGAAACACCATATATTTT.

The table lists this clone with a count of one. This rearrangement joins TRBV24-1 to TRBJ1-2, with TRBD1 matching over 7 bases. Germline-derived CDR1 and CDR2 are KGHDR and SFDVKD. CDR3 length: 16 residues. With V trimmed by 3 bases and J by 6 bases, 12 bases remained unmatched. CDR3 region: CATSDPSPTGYNGYTF. The CDR3 DNA reads TGTGCCACCAGTGATCCCTCCCCGACAGGGTATAATGGCTACACCTTC.

The V and J genes are TRBV12-3 or TRBV12-4 and TRBJ2-2; D ambiguous. V was clipped by 7 bases and J by 9 bases, with 15 bases between them. CDR3 length: 13 amino acids. The CDR3 nucleotides are TGTGCCAGCACCCCCCCACAATTCCGGGAGCTGTTTTTT. Protein sequence: CASTPPQFRELFF.

This chain joins TRBV10-3 and TRBJ1-3; 12 nucleotides align to TRBD1. CDR1 is ENHRY and CDR2 is SYGVKD in the germline V gene. The trim removed 7 bases at V and 2 bases at J, leaving 3 bases unmatched. The CDR3 runs 15 residues. Here the CDR3 DNA reads TGTGCCATCAAGGGACAGGGGGCGACTGGAAACACCATATATTTT. Amino acid sequence: CAIKGQGATGNTIYF.

V gene TRBV24-1 combines with J gene TRBJ1-4; D perhaps matches TRBD1 (5 bases). The V end was cut by 4 bases, the J end by 5 bases, with 10 bases between. This CDR3 contains 14 residues. Germline-derived CDR1 and CDR2 are KGHDR and SFDVKD. CDR3 loop: CATSDTGLNEKLFF. The CDR3 DNA reads TGTGCCACCAGTGACACGGGACTCAATGAAAAACTGTTTTTT.

The chain recombines TRBV10-1 with TRBJ2-7; 9 bases agree with TRBD1. CDR1 WNHNN and CDR2 SYGVQD come from the germline V gene (reference sequence). The CDR3 runs 15 residues. After removal of 5 bases from V and 4 bases from J, the junction contained 9 bases not matched to a gene. The CDR3 reads CASSHGQGRWYEQYF. The CDR3 nucleotides read TGCGCCAGCAGTCACGGACAGGGGAGGTGGTACGAGCAGTACTTC.

In DNA, the CDR3 is TGTGCCAGCAGCTCACACAGGGGGGTGGACTATGGCTACACCTTC. Encoded protein: CASSSHRGVDYGYTF. The gene calls are TRBV7-2 and TRBJ1-2; TRBD1 aligns across 8 bases. The CDR3 runs 15 residues. The ends lost 4 bases at V and 3 bases at J; junction bases unmatched: 7. CDR1 is SGHTA, CDR2 FQGNSA, per germline.

The chain links TRBV30 to TRBJ2-5; TRBD2 matches at 10 bases. The V gene end was trimmed by 3 bases and the J gene end by 4 bases; junction bases not matched to a gene: 5. Germline V lookup: CDR1 GTSNPN, CDR2 SVGIG (reference sequence). The CDR3 runs to 14 residues. As DNA, the CDR3 is TGTGCCTGGAGAGCGGGAGGGCAGGGAGAGACCCAGTACTTC. Translation: CAWRAGGQGETQYF.

V and J are TRBV7-9 and TRBJ2-5; 7 bases are a match to TRBD1. CDR1 and CDR2 from the germline V gene are SEHNR and FQNEAQ (reference sequence). The CDR3 covers 14 residues. The V gene end was trimmed by 5 bases and the J gene end by 4 bases; junction bases not matched to a gene: 7. Here the CDR3 reads CASSPGQLLETQYF. In DNA, the CDR3 is TGTGCCAGCAGCCCGGGACAGTTGTTAGAGACCCAGTACTTC.

The V gene is TRBV6-1, the J gene TRBJ1-2; D possibly corresponds to TRBD1 (6 bases). The CDR3 extends over 12 amino acids. In germline, CDR1 is MNHNS, CDR2 SASEGT. Trimming stripped 5 bases from V and 12 bases from J, with 16 bases between. CDR3 in amino acids: CASSPPGGQNTF. CDR3 in DNA: TGTGCCAGCAGTCCACCCGGGGGGCAGAACACCTTC.

This clone was counted a few times. V gene TRBV15 combines with J gene TRBJ1-5; D unclear. The ends were cut back, 3 bases at V and 0 bases at J, with 15 bases in the middle. Germline V gene data show CDR1 as LNHNV and CDR2 as YYDKDF (reference sequence). The CDR3 has 17 residues. Here the CDR3 DNA reads TGTGCCACCAGCAGTGGTCGCGGAGTCTCTAGCAATCAGCCCCAGCATTTT. Amino acids: CATSSGRGVSSNQPQHF.

The chain has TRBV5-1 and TRBJ1-1, with 7 bases identical to TRBD1. J lost 5 bases, V lost 2 bases, and 3 bases had no gene match. Per germline, CDR1 SGHRS and CDR2 YFSETQ. This CDR3 region has 13 residues. As DNA, the CDR3 is TGCGCCAGCAGCTTTAGACAGGGAACTGAAGCTTTCTTT. Its translation: CASSFRQGTEAFF. Full variable domain (rest looked up from reference TRBV5-1 and TRBJ1-1): KAGVTQTPRYLIKTRGQQVTLSCSPISGHRSVSWYQQTPGQGLQFLFEYFSETQRNKGNFPGRFSGRQFSNSRSEMNVSTLELGDSALYLCASSFRQGTEAFFGQGTRLTVV.

The chain links TRBV19 to TRBJ1-6; D may be TRBD1 (5 bases). V was trimmed by 4 bases and J by 5 bases, leaving 15 bases between them. This CDR3 has 16 amino acids. Germline values: CDR1 LNHDA, CDR2 SQIVND (reference sequence). The CDR3: CASSRFSDRDNSPLHF. The CDR3 coding sequence is TGTGCCAGTAGTAGGTTCTCCGACAGAGATAATTCACCCCTCCACTTT.

V usage is TRBV1 and J usage is TRBJ2-1; the table names TRBD2, a call not compared with the DNA. TRBV1 is labeled a pseudogene. This CDR3 contains 17 residues. CDR3 in DNA: TGCACCAGCAGCCACACACGAAGCGGCGGGCCTTACAATGAGCAGTTCTTC. Amino acids: CTSSHTRSGGPYNEQFF.

CDR3 bases: TGTGCCAGCAGTTACCAGGGGGCCGGCTACACCTTC. The encoded protein is CASSYQGAGYTF. The V gene is TRBV6-5, the J gene TRBJ1-2; 8 positions match TRBD1. The CDR3 sequence is 12 residues long. V lost 2 bases, J lost 8 bases, and 1 base stayed unmatched. Per the germline V gene, CDR1 is MNHEY and CDR2 is SVGAGI.

The chain employs TRBV15 and TRBJ1-2; possibly TRBD1 for D (6 bases). V lost 0 bases and J lost 2, with 16 bases in between. Germline-derived CDR1 and CDR2 are LNHNV and YYDKDF (reference sequence). The CDR3 runs 17 residues. The CDR3 sequence is CATSRDRGGRVNYGYTF. The CDR3 DNA reads TGTGCCACCAGCAGAGATCGGGGGGGCAGGGTAAACTATGGCTACACCTTC.

The gene calls are TRBV25-1 and TRBJ2-3, with 11 bases identical to TRBD2. Germline CDR1 MGHDK, CDR2 SYGVNS. This CDR3 spans 15 amino acids. Losses at the gene ends were 3 bases for V and 5 bases for J; bases not matched to a gene: 4. CDR3: CASSDSGGALDTQYF. The CDR3 DNA sequence: TGTGCCAGCAGTGATAGCGGGGGGGCCTTAGATACGCAGTATTTT.

This clone came up a few times. CDR3 amino acids: CASSLVPSLNTEAFF. In DNA, the CDR3 is TGTGCCAGCAGCTTGGTGCCGAGTTTGAACACTGAAGCTTTCTTT. The rearrangement joins TRBV5-8 to TRBJ1-1; unclear D gene. Germline-derived CDR1 and CDR2 are SGHTS and YDEGEE. V dropped 0 bases and J dropped 0 bases, with 9 bases sitting between them. This CDR3 has 15 residues.

The V and J genes are TRBV27 and TRBJ1-2, with D uncertain. V lost 6 bases, J lost 6 bases, and 14 bases lay in between. The CDR3 sequence is 13 residues long. CDR1 is MNHEY, CDR2 SMNVEV, per germline (reference sequence). The CDR3 DNA reads TGTGCCAGCAGGTCCGAGGGTTGGGATGGCTACACCTTC. Amino acids: CASRSEGWDGYTF.

The V call is TRBV7-3, the J call TRBJ1-1, with D maybe TRBD1 (5 bases). Germline values: CDR1 SGHTA, CDR2 FQGTGA. V gave up 6 bases and J gave up 4 bases, with 12 bases separating them. CDR3 size: 13 residues. The CDR3 reads CASRQGDSTEAFF. CDR3 coding DNA: TGTGCCAGCAGACAAGGGGATTCCACTGAAGCTTTCTTT.

The chain recombines TRBV9 with TRBJ1-1; D is undetermined. The germline V gene has CDR1 SGDLS and CDR2 YYNGEE. This CDR3 comprises 13 residues. V was clipped by 1 base and J by 4 bases, with 8 bases between them. The CDR3 DNA reads TGTGCCAGCAGCGTACTGTTCAGCACTGAAGCTTTCTTT. This translates into CASSVLFSTEAFF.

V is TRBV4-2 and J is TRBJ2-7; 7 bases map to TRBD1. V trimming: 0 bases; J trimming: 4 bases; junction bases outside the gene matches: 6. Germline V CDR1 and CDR2: LGHNA, YNFKEQ. The CDR3 runs 15 residues. The CDR3 here is CASSQERGLVYEQYF. CDR3 in DNA: TGTGCCAGCAGCCAAGAAAGGGGGCTAGTTTACGAGCAGTACTTC.

J is TRBJ1-5 and V is TRBV4-1; the D is unclear. V gave up 0 bases and J gave up 5 bases, with 11 bases separating them. Germline assignment: CDR1 MGHRA and CDR2 YSYEKL. The CDR3 runs 15 residues. CDR3 residues: CASSQDNEGDQPQHF. CDR3 DNA: TGCGCCAGCAGCCAAGATAATGAGGGCGATCAGCCCCAGCATTTT.

The gene calls are TRBV18 and TRBJ2-5, with a possible D match to TRBD2 (7 bases). V was shortened by 2 bases and J by 1 base, with 8 bases between the two germline ends. Germline V gene lookup returns CDR1 KGHSH and CDR2 LQKENI. The CDR3 has 14 residues. CDR3 nucleotide sequence: TGTGCCAGCTCACCAGGGGGGGCCCAAGAGACCCAGTACTTC. Protein product: CASSPGGAQETQYF.

This chain connects TRBV7-3 to TRBJ1-4, with 8 bases identical to TRBD1. Looked up from germline, CDR1 is SGHTA and CDR2 is FQGTGA. The CDR3 consists of 14 residues. The V segment lost 6 bases and the J segment 7 bases; nucleotides outside the gene matches: 7. Here the CDR3 DNA reads TGTGCCAGCAGTCGTACAGGGGGGAGTGAAAAACTGTTTTTT. Its translation is CASSRTGGSEKLFF. Complete variable domain (other parts from reference TRBV7-3 and TRBJ1-4): GAGVSQTPSNKVTEKGKYVELRCDPISGHTALYWYRQSLGQGPEFLIYFQGTGAADDSGLPNDRFFAVRPEGSVSTLKIQRTERGDSAVYLCASSRTGGSEKLFFGSGTQLSVL.